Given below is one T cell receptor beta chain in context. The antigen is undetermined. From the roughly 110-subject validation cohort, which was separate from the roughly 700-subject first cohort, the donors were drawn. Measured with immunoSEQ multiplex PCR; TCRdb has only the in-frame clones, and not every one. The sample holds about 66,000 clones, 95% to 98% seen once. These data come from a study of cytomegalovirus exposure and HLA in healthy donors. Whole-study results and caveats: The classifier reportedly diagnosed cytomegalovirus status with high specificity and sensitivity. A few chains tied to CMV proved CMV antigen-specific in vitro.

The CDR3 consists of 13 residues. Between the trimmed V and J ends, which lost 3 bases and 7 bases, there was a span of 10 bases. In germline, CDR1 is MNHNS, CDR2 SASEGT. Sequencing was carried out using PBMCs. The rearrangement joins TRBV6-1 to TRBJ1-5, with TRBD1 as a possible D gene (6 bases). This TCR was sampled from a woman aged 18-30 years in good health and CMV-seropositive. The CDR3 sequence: CASSDRGEQPQHF. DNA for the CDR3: TGTGCCAGCAGTGACAGGGGCGAACAGCCCCAGCATTTT.